The clone carrying this T cell receptor beta chain was detected only a few times. Antigen: not known. These data belong to a study of T cell repertoires in cytomegalovirus infection. The study, taken as a whole, reports: CMV-specific TCR beta clonotypes restricted by HLA-C were the ones dominating the ex vivo response. People with CMV and the relevant HLA were identified by cumulative public TCR beta family frequency.

TCRdb analysed the reads with MiXCR anew, one entry per CDR3 protein. The data contain about 230,000 distinct CDR3 sequences, roughly 22% of them singletons. This CDR3 contains 12 residues. Germline V gene lookup returns CDR1 SQVTM and CDR2 ANQGSEA. Trimming left V 7 bases short and J 1 base short, with 8 bases between. The chain combines TRBV29-1 with TRBJ1-5; D is perhaps TRBD1 (5 bases). The clonotype originates from a human donor in good health (CMV status not recorded). Some clones in this sample may be carry-over from other donors' samples. The sample comprised CD8+ T cells from PBMCs. CDR3 sequence (DNA): TGCAGCGCCCGGGACAGCAATCAGCCCCAGCATTTT. Translating gives CSARDSNQPQHF. The complete variable domain, with remaining parts taken from reference TRBV29-1 and TRBJ1-5, reads SAVISQKPSRDICQRGTSLTIQCQVDSQVTMMFWYRQQPGQSLTLIATANQGSEATYESGFVIDKFPISRPNLTFSTLTVSNMSPEDSSIYLCSARDSNQPQHFGDGTRLSIL.